These 27 T cell receptor beta chains originate from one sample sequenced in a study of blood T cell repertoires in COVID-19. Some clones are missing from TCRdb's copy, which holds only in-frame ones; the method was immunoSEQ multiplex PCR. The sample comprises some 200,000 clones, 80% to 90% of which are singletons, and roughly an eighth rests with the top ten. Sequencing was done on a sample of peripheral blood. These receptors originate from a man younger than 40 with active or convalescent COVID-19.

This sequence joins TRBV3-1 (or the pseudogene TRBV3-2) and TRBJ1-1, with 8 bases lining up with TRBD1. The trim removed 5 bases at V and 5 bases at J, leaving 10 bases unmatched. Germline V gene lookup returns CDR1 LGHDT and CDR2 YNNKEL (reference sequence). CDR3 length equals 15 residues. The CDR3 DNA reads TGTGCCAGCAGCTCCCGGACAGGGACTTGGACTGAAGCTTTCTTT. Translated, it gives CASSSRTGTWTEAFF.

The chain is built from TRBV6-6 and TRBJ1-1; no clear D. CDR3 size: 15 residues. Per the germline V gene, CDR1 is MNHNY and CDR2 is SVGAGI (reference sequence). V lost 8 bases and J lost 2, with 18 bases in between. The CDR3 DNA follows: TGTGCCAGCTTAGGTCGGGGTGTAGGAAACACTGAAGCTTTCTTT. Translation gives CASLGRGVGNTEAFF.

V usage is TRBV9 and J usage is TRBJ1-1; possibly TRBD1 for D (5 bases). This CDR3 has 16 residues. Deletions cut 0 bases from V and 0 bases from J, with 12 bases between. Germline values: CDR1 SGDLS, CDR2 YYNGEE. The CDR3 loop reads CASSVGGRGMNTEAFF. Here the CDR3 DNA reads TGTGCCAGCAGCGTAGGCGGGCGGGGGATGAACACTGAAGCTTTCTTT.

In its sample, this clone was seen a few times. This chain joins TRBV10-3 and TRBJ2-5; D is ambiguous. The length of the CDR3 is 15 residues. Germline V gene lookup returns CDR1 ENHRY and CDR2 SYGVKD. V lost 0 bases, J lost 5 bases, and 13 bases lay in between. The CDR3 DNA is TGTGCCATCAGTGAGTCGGCAGGTGGATCGGAGACCCAGTACTTC. Translation: CAISESAGGSETQYF.

The rearrangement uses TRBV29-1 and TRBJ2-2, with 12 bases that match TRBD2. CDR1 is SQVTM, CDR2 ANQGSEA, per germline. The trim removed 7 bases at V and 6 bases at J, leaving 12 bases unmatched. This CDR3 comprises 16 residues. CDR3 sequence reads: CSAGQTSGSAAGELFF. CDR3 nucleotide sequence: TGCAGCGCCGGTCAGACTAGCGGGAGTGCCGCCGGGGAGCTGTTTTTT.

This clone was counted a few times. The chain recombines TRBV11-2 with TRBJ1-1; 8 nucleotides align to TRBD1. Trimming cost V 5 bases and J 1 base; bases outside gene matches: 6. Germline assignment: CDR1 SGHAT and CDR2 FQNNGV. The CDR3 is made up of 15 amino acids. CDR3 nucleotide sequence: TGTGCCAGCAGCGCGACAGGGGTCGGGAACACTGAAGCTTTCTTT. It translates to CASSATGVGNTEAFF.

This clone occurred a few times. This chain joins TRBV27 and TRBJ2-2, with D maybe TRBD1 (6 bases). V gave up 4 bases and J gave up 5 bases, with 14 bases separating them. The CDR3 covers 15 residues. CDR1 is MNHEY and CDR2 is SMNVEV in the germline V gene (reference sequence). CDR3 loop: CASSSPTGQTGELFF. CDR3 DNA sequence: TGTGCCAGCAGTTCCCCGACAGGTCAGACCGGGGAGCTGTTTTTT.

The CDR3 coding sequence is TGTGCCAGCAGCCCAGCCGGGGGCTATGGCTACACCTTC. Protein sequence: CASSPAGGYGYTF. The chain has TRBV9 and TRBJ1-2; maybe TRBD1 (5 bases). V lost 4 bases, J lost 4 bases, and 11 bases lay in between. The germline gives CDR1 SGDLS, CDR2 YYNGEE. This CDR3 has 13 residues.

The chain combines TRBV11-1 with TRBJ1-4, with a weak D call TRBD1 (6 bases). The germline gives CDR1 SGHAT, CDR2 FQDESV (reference sequence). The CDR3 length is 14 residues. V was pared by 4 bases and J by 7 bases, with 13 bases between. Written as DNA, the CDR3 is TGTGCCAGCAGCTACAGGGAAGGCGGTGAAAAACTGTTTTTT. Its translation is CASSYREGGEKLFF.

The chain joins TRBV28 to TRBJ1-1, with TRBD1 as a possible D gene (6 bases). V was cut by 0 bases and J by 1 base, with 12 bases left in between. There are 16 residues in the CDR3. Germline V lookup: CDR1 MDHEN, CDR2 SYDVKM. The CDR3 DNA sequence: TGTGCCAGCAGTTTATGGGGGGCAGGCGGGAACACTGAAGCTTTCTTT. Translation: CASSLWGAGGNTEAFF.

The gene calls are TRBV6-5 and TRBJ2-5; no firm D call. Per germline, CDR1 MNHEY and CDR2 SVGAGI. The ends were cut back, 6 bases at V and 0 bases at J, with 14 bases in the middle. This CDR3 is built from 15 residues. This chain's CDR3 is CASRALVKYQETQYF. DNA for the CDR3: TGTGCCAGCAGGGCCCTAGTCAAGTACCAAGAGACCCAGTACTTC.

This chain links TRBV7-6 with TRBJ2-1, with 11 nucleotides matching TRBD2. CDR3 size: 16 residues. Per the germline V gene, CDR1 is SGHVS and CDR2 is FNYEAQ. V lost 5 bases to trimming and J lost 1 base; unmatched junction nucleotides: 4. CDR3 DNA sequence: TGTGCCAGCAGCCGAACTAGCGGGGGTTCCTACAATGAGCAGTTCTTC. Protein: CASSRTSGGSYNEQFF.

The rearrangement links TRBV6-2 or TRBV6-3 to TRBJ2-1; 11 bases agree with TRBD2. Trimming removed 5 bases from V and 12 bases from J; junction bases left unmatched: 15. CDR1 is MNHEY, CDR2 SVGEGT, per germline. CDR3 length: 16 residues. CDR3 in amino acids: CASSPVGTSGRGRQFF. The CDR3 DNA is TGTGCCAGCAGTCCCGTTGGGACTAGCGGAAGGGGACGGCAGTTCTTC.

The J gene is TRBJ2-1, the V gene TRBV14; D is possibly TRBD2 (6 bases). There are 16 residues in the CDR3. Germline V gene sequence: CDR1 SGHDN, CDR2 FVKESK. Trimming pared 4 bases from V and 4 bases from J, leaving 17 bases between. The CDR3 nucleotides are TGTGCCAGCAGCCCCCTCTCGGGGGTGGGTTACAATGAGCAGTTCTTC. Translating gives CASSPLSGVGYNEQFF.

The chain recombines TRBV7-9 with TRBJ2-3; D not resolved. The CDR3 covers 13 residues. Looked up from germline, CDR1 is SEHNR and CDR2 is FQNEAQ (reference sequence). Trimming removed 3 bases from V and 4 bases from J, with 8 bases in between. The CDR3 DNA reads TGTGCCAGCAGCTTCTTATCGGCAGATACGCAGTATTTT. Protein product: CASSFLSADTQYF.

J is TRBJ2-1 and V is TRBV9, with TRBD2 matching over 11 bases. V lost 0 bases and J lost 6; bases outside the gene matches: 5. In germline, CDR1 is SGDLS, CDR2 YYNGEE. This CDR3 region has 16 residues. The CDR3 spells CASSVVFSGGANEQFF. The CDR3 DNA follows: TGTGCCAGCAGCGTAGTGTTTAGCGGGGGGGCCAATGAGCAGTTCTTC.

The V gene is TRBV10-1, the J gene TRBJ1-1; no definite D call. The CDR3 is made up of 14 amino acids. Germline V gives CDR1 WNHNN, CDR2 SYGVQD (reference sequence). Trimming pared 3 bases from V and 0 bases from J, leaving 8 bases between. CDR3 loop: CASSEKTMNTEAFF. CDR3 DNA: TGCGCCAGCAGTGAAAAAACAATGAACACTGAAGCTTTCTTT.

The chain couples TRBV28 to TRBJ1-4; possibly TRBD1 for D (5 bases). Germline V gene data show CDR1 as MDHEN and CDR2 as SYDVKM. This CDR3 has 14 amino acids. The germline V and J ends were trimmed by 6 bases and 8 bases, with 16 bases remaining between them. In DNA, the CDR3 is TGTGCCAGCAGGCCCCAAGGGGTACGGGAAAAACTGTTTTTT. Translated, it gives CASRPQGVREKLFF.

V gene TRBV5-1 combines with J gene TRBJ2-5, with a weak D call TRBD2 (6 bases). The CDR3 has 13 amino acids. Trimming removed 0 bases from V and 5 bases from J, with 8 bases in between. Germline assignment: CDR1 SGHRS and CDR2 YFSETQ. CDR3 sequence (DNA): TGCGCCAGCAGCTTGGGTCGGGGGGAGACCCAGTACTTC. This translates into CASSLGRGETQYF.

This chain joins TRBV4-3 and TRBJ2-1; tentative D call: TRBD2 (5 bases). CDR1 is LGHNA and CDR2 is YSLEER in the germline V gene. The CDR3 spans 17 residues. Trimming left V 1 base short and J 9 bases short, with 22 bases between. CDR3 sequence: CASSQVRTNSGGFEQFF. In DNA, the CDR3 is TGCGCCAGCAGCCAAGTCCGGACCAATTCTGGAGGCTTTGAGCAGTTCTTC.

The V and J genes are TRBV7-2 and TRBJ2-7; no firm D call. V was cut by 1 base and J by 0 bases, with 4 bases left in between. The CDR3 has 13 residues. Looked up from germline, CDR1 is SGHTA and CDR2 is FQGNSA. This CDR3 reads CASSLDGSYEQYF. Here the CDR3 DNA reads TGTGCCAGCAGCTTAGACGGCTCCTACGAGCAGTACTTC.

The DNA of the CDR3 is TGTGCCAGCACAACTAGCGGGGCAGATACGCAGTATTTT. Its protein product is CASTTSGADTQYF. The chain has TRBV11-3 and TRBJ2-3, with 10 bases fitting TRBD2. This CDR3 has 13 amino acids. The junction had 2 bases not matched to a gene; V was cut back by 7 bases and J by 4 bases. From germline, CDR1 is SGHNT and CDR2 YENEEA.

The chain employs TRBV10-1 and TRBJ2-2; possible D gene TRBD1, 5 bases. CDR1 and CDR2 from the germline V gene are WNHNN and SYGVQD (reference sequence). This CDR3 has 14 residues. V was clipped by 3 bases and J by 4 bases, with 9 bases between them. The CDR3 DNA sequence: TGCGCCAGCAGTGAACAGGCCTTCACCGGGGAGCTGTTTTTT. This sequence encodes CASSEQAFTGELFF.

The CDR3 DNA follows: TGCGCCAGCAGCCAAGATCTAAGCCCGGGGAACCAGCCCCAGCATTTT. Translated: CASSQDLSPGNQPQHF. V and J are TRBV4-3 and TRBJ1-5, with D unclear. Trimming left V 0 bases short and J 7 bases short, with 16 bases between. The CDR3 runs 16 residues. The germline V gene has CDR1 LGHNA and CDR2 YSLEER.

This clone was recorded once. The gene calls are TRBV27 and TRBJ1-1, with TRBD1 as a possible D gene (6 bases). CDR3 size: 13 residues. Trimming took 6 bases from V and 0 from J, leaving 8 bases between them. CDR1 is MNHEY, CDR2 SMNVEV, per germline (reference sequence). The CDR3 spells CASRRQVNTEAFF. DNA for the CDR3: TGTGCCAGCAGGAGACAGGTGAACACTGAAGCTTTCTTT.

The genes are TRBV7-2 and TRBJ2-3; 7 nucleotides align to TRBD2. This CDR3 has 17 amino acids. J was trimmed by 6 bases and V by 5 bases; bases with no gene match: 17. The germline V gene has CDR1 SGHTA and CDR2 FQGNSA. For the CDR3, the DNA is TGTGCCAGCAGCCCCCAGCCCGGGACTAAGTTTCGGGATACGCAGTATTTT. Encoded protein: CASSPQPGTKFRDTQYF.

The genes are TRBV6-5 and TRBJ1-4, with unresolved D. CDR1 is MNHEY, CDR2 SVGAGI, per germline. This CDR3 is built from 14 residues. Trimming shortened V by 0 bases and J by 5 bases, and 7 bases separated the two germline ends. Written as DNA, the CDR3 is TGTGCCAGCAGTTACTCTGAGTTGAATGAAAAACTGTTTTTT. It is translated as CASSYSELNEKLFF.